This T cell receptor (beta chain) was profiled in a study of response to subunit inactivated influenza vaccine. Broader study findings: Every seasonal influenza vaccination brings in few new T cells, the authors suggested.

Trimming took 8 bases from V and 8 from J, leaving 16 bases between them. This CDR3 has 13 amino acids. Germline lookup yields CDR1 MNHNS and CDR2 SASEGT. This clonotype showed up many times. Its antigen is unidentified. TCRdb re-called the RT-PCR reads through MiXCR, storing one row per CDR3 protein. The sample has roughly 700,000 distinct CDR3 sequences; over 11% are singletons. The chain joins TRBV6-1 to TRBJ2-1, with D possibly TRBD2 on 6 matching bases. This specimen was PBMCs from blood, taken roughly 15 days before vaccination. This TCR was sampled from a man in his fifties or sixties who received an inactivated influenza vaccine. CDR3 loop: CASSLGGIDEQFF. The DNA for the CDR3 is TGTGCCAGCTCCCTTGGGGGGATCGATGAGCAGTTCTTC.